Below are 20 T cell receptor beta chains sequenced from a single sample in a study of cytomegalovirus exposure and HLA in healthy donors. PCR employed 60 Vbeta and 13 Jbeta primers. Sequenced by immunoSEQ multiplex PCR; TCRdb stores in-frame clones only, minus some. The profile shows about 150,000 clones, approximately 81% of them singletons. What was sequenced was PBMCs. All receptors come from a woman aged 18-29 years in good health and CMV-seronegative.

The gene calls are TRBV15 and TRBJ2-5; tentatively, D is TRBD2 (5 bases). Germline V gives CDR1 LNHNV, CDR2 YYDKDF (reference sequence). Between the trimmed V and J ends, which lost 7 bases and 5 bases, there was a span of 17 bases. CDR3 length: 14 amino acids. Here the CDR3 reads CATKGELQVETQYF. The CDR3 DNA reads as TGTGCCACCAAGGGAGAGCTGCAAGTGGAGACCCAGTACTTC.

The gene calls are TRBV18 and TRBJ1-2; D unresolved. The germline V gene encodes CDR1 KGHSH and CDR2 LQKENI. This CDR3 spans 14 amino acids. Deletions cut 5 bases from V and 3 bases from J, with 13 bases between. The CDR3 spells CASSSGYLDYGYTF. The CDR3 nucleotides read TGTGCCAGCTCATCGGGATATCTTGACTATGGCTACACCTTC.

The CDR3 DNA sequence: TGTGCCAGTAGTGCGACACCTTATAGCAATCAGCCCCAGCATTTT. It is translated as CASSATPYSNQPQHF. The chain couples TRBV19 to TRBJ1-5; D is unclear. Germline values: CDR1 LNHDA, CDR2 SQIVND (reference sequence). This CDR3 has 15 residues. V was cut by 5 bases and J by 0 bases, with 11 bases left in between.

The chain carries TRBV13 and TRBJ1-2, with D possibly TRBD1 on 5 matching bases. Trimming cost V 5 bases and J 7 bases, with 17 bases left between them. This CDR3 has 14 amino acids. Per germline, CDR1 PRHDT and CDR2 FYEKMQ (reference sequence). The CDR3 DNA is TGTGCCAGCAGCCGAGGCTACTCCGGGGGTGGCTACACCTTC. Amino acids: CASSRGYSGGGYTF.

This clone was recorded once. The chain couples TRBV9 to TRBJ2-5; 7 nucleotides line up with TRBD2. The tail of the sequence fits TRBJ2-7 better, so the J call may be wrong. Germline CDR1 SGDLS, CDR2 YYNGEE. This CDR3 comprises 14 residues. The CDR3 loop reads CASSPWDYPYEQYF. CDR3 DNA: TGTGCCAGCAGCCCCTGGGACTACCCCTACGAGCAGTACTTC.

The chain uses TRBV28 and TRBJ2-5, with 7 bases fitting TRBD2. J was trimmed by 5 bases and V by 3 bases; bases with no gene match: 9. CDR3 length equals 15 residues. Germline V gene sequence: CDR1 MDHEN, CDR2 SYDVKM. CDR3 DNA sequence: TGTGCCAGCAGTTTTCGGGGGGAGGGCCTTGAGACCCAGTACTTC. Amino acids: CASSFRGEGLETQYF. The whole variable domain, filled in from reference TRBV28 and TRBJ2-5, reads DVKVTQSSRYLVKRTGEKVFLECVQDMDHENMFWYRQDPGLGLRLIYFSYDVKMKEKGDIPEGYSVSREKKERFSLILESASTNQTSMYLCASSFRGEGLETQYFGPGTRLLVL.

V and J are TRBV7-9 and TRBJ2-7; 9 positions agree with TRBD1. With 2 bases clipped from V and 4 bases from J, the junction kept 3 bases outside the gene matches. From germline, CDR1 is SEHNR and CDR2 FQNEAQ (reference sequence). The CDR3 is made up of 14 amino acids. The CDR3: CASSLSGTGYEQYF. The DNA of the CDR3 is TGTGCCAGCAGCTTATCAGGGACAGGGTACGAGCAGTACTTC.

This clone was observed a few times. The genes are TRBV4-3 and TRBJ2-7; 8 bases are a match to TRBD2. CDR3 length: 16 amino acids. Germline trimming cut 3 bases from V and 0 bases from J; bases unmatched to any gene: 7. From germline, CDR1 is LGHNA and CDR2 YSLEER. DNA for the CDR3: TGCGCCAGCAGCCATCTAAGTGGGACTAGCTCCTACGAGCAGTACTTC. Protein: CASSHLSGTSSYEQYF.

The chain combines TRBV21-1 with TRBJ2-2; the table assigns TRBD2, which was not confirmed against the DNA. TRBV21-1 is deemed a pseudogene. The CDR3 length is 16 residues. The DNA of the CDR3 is TGTGCCAGCAGCAAAACGTGCGGGGGGAACACCGGGGAGCTGTTTTTT. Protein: CASSKTCGGNTGELFF.

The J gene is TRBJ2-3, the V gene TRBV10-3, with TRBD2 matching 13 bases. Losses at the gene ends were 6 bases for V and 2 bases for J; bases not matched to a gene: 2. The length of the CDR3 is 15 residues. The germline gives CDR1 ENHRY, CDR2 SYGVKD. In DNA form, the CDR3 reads TGTGCCATCAGGGGGACTAGCGGGAACACAGATACGCAGTATTTT. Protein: CAIRGTSGNTDTQYF.

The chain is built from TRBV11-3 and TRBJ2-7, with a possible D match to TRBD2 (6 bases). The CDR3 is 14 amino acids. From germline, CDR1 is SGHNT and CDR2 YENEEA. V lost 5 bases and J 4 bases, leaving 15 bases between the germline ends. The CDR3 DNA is TGTGCCAGCAGCCGGGGACTGGGCCCTTACGAGCAGTACTTC. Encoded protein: CASSRGLGPYEQYF.

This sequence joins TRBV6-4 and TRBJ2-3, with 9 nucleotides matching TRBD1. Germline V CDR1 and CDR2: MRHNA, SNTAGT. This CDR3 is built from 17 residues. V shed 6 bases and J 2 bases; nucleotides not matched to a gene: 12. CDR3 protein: CASSRTGTGLLTDTQYF. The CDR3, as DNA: TGTGCCAGCAGCCGAACCGGGACAGGGCTTCTCACAGATACGCAGTATTTT.

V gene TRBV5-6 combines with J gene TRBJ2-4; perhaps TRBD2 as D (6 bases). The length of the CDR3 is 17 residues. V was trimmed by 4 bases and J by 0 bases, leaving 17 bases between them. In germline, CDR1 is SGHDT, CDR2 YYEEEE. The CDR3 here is CASSPRDSLLAKNIQYF. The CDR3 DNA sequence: TGTGCCAGCAGCCCCCGGGACTCCCTACTAGCCAAAAACATTCAGTACTTC.

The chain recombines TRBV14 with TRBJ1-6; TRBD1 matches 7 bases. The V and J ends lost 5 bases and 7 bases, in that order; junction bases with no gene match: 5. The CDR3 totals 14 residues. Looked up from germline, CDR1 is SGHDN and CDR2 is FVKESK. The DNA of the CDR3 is TGTGCCAGCAGCTCCGGGACAGACAATTCACCCCTCCACTTT. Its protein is CASSSGTDNSPLHF.

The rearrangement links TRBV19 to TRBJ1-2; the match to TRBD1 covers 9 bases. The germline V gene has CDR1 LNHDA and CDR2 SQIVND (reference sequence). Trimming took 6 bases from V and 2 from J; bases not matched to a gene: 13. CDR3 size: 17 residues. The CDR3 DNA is TGTGCCAGTAGGGGGTCGTCTCCGGGACAGGGAAACTATGGCTACACCTTC. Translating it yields CASRGSSPGQGNYGYTF. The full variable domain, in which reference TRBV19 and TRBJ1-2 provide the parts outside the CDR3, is DGGITQSPKYLFRKEGQNVTLSCEQNLNHDAMYWYRQDPGQGLRLIYYSQIVNDFQKGDIAEGYSVSREKKESFPLTVTSAQKNPTAFYLCASRGSSPGQGNYGYTFGSGTRLTVV.

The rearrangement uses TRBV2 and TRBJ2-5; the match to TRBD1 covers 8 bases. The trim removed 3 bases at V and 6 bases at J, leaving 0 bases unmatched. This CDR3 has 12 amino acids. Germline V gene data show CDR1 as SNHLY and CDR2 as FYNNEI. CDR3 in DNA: TGTGCCAGCAGTGACAGGGGGCAGACCCAGTACTTC. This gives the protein CASSDRGQTQYF.

The CDR3 spells CASSFEGAHTEAFF. The CDR3 region has the DNA TGTGCCAGCAGCTTCGAGGGGGCGCACACTGAAGCTTTCTTT. The chain is built from TRBV7-9 and TRBJ1-1, with 7 bases lining up with TRBD1. Losses at the gene ends were 3 bases for V and 3 bases for J; bases not matched to a gene: 4. Germline lookup yields CDR1 SEHNR and CDR2 FQNEAQ (reference sequence). The CDR3 runs to 14 residues.

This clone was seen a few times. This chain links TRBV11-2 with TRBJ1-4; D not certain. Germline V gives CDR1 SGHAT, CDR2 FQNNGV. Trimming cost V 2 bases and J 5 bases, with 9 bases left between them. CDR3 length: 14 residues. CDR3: CASSLPGENEKLFF. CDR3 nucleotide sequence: TGTGCCAGCAGCTTACCCGGGGAGAATGAAAAACTGTTTTTT.

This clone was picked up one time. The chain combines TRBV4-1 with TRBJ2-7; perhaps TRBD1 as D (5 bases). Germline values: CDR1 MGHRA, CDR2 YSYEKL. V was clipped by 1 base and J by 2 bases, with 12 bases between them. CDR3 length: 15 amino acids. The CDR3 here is CASSQAQGDPYEQYF. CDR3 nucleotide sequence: TGCGCCAGCAGCCAAGCACAAGGGGATCCCTACGAGCAGTACTTC.

The CDR3 coding sequence is TGTGCCAGCAGCGTAAGCCCCAGAGAGGCATTCACAGATACGCAGTATTTT. This encodes CASSVSPREAFTDTQYF. The chain joins TRBV9 to TRBJ2-3; D uncertain. Germline lookup yields CDR1 SGDLS and CDR2 YYNGEE. This CDR3 is built from 17 residues. The V gene lost 1 base and the J gene lost 2 bases, with 17 bases spanning the gap.